These 6 T cell receptor beta chains were sequenced from one sample in a study of PD-L1 blockade in urothelial cancer. Using immunoSEQ multiplex PCR, the repertoire was profiled, and TCRdb retains in-frame clones only, with some absent. The sample lists about 72,000 clones; approximately 84% were seen once. Time point meaning: pretreatment peripheral blood. Sequences were derived from PBMCs, sampled around atezolizumab (anti-PD-L1) treatment. The receptors come from a man in his fifties or sixties with urothelial cancer.

The V call is TRBV6-7, the J call TRBJ2-7, with 7 bases lining up with TRBD2. TRBV6-7 is flagged as an ORF with uncertain function. The CDR3 has 16 amino acids. The V gene end was trimmed by 7 bases and the J gene end by 4 bases; junction bases not matched to a gene: 16. The CDR3 region is CASKGGGRGGPYEQYF. The CDR3 DNA is TGTGCCAGCAAGGGAGGCGGTCGGGGAGGGCCATACGAGCAGTACTTC.

The V and J genes are TRBV10-2 and TRBJ2-1, with 7 bases fitting TRBD2. This CDR3 contains 13 residues. The junction had 5 bases not matched to a gene; V was cut back by 8 bases and J by 4 bases. CDR1 is WSHSY, CDR2 SAAADI, per germline. The CDR3 DNA sequence: TGCGCCAGCCGTGGGAGGGCGTACAATGAGCAGTTCTTC. This encodes CASRGRAYNEQFF.

This clone was observed a single time. The chain employs TRBV10-3 and TRBJ1-5, with D unclear. V was clipped by 2 bases and J by 7 bases, with 12 bases between them. This CDR3 spans 14 amino acids. Germline V gene sequence: CDR1 ENHRY, CDR2 SYGVKD. CDR3 DNA sequence: TGTGCCATCAGTGAGGATCGGGTTGGGCAGCCCCAGCATTTT. This translates into CAISEDRVGQPQHF.

V is TRBV7-3 and J is TRBJ2-3, with D perhaps matching TRBD1 (6 bases). The CDR3 consists of 15 residues. Trimming removed 5 bases at V and 1 base at J, with 13 bases between. Germline loops: CDR1 SGHTA, CDR2 FQGTGA. CDR3 nucleotide sequence: TGTGCCAGCAGCCCCGCTGGGGGCGGCACAGATACGCAGTATTTT. This sequence encodes CASSPAGGGTDTQYF.

The gene calls are TRBV6-4 and TRBJ2-1; tentatively, D is TRBD2 (5 bases). Trimming pared 6 bases from V and 6 bases from J, leaving 15 bases between. The CDR3 totals 14 residues. The germline V gene encodes CDR1 MRHNA and CDR2 SNTAGT. CDR3 DNA sequence: TGTGCCAGCAGCGCCATGGGAGTAGCCAATGAGCAGTTCTTC. Amino acids: CASSAMGVANEQFF.

CDR3 sequence reads: CASSQRSGGAYEQYF. CDR3 DNA: TGTGCCAGCAGCCAACGAAGCGGGGGGGCCTACGAGCAGTACTTC. This chain links TRBV7-3 with TRBJ2-7, with 10 bases identical to TRBD2. In germline, CDR1 is SGHTA, CDR2 FQGTGA. This CDR3 is 15 amino acids long. The V segment lost 5 bases and the J segment 2 bases; nucleotides outside the gene matches: 6.